This entry concerns a single TCR beta chain. Its antigen is currently unknown. This sample was included in a study of shared clonotypes between healthy human individuals. In the study overall: CD4 naive and memory got three plates each, CD8 naive two, CD8 memory one.

Profiling relied on immunoSEQ multiplex PCR, and the TCRdb table lists in-frame clones only, not all of them. Here the sample spans a few million clones, roughly 93% being singletons. Study results and limitations: The study found lower generation probabilities in non-shared clonotypes than in those shared by all four donors. Memory subsets generally showed lower estimated richness than naive subsets. Clonotype sharing among donors likely depends on sequencing depth.

The CDR3 is 21 amino acids. Germline CDR1 KGHSH, CDR2 LQKENI. The J segment lost 8 bases and the V segment lost 3 bases, leaving 21 bases of the junction unmatched. This sequence was found in a young man in good health. Some clones in this sample may be carry-over from other donors' samples. The genes are TRBV18 and TRBJ2-4, with TRBD2 identical over 14 bases. Material for sequencing was naive CD4+ T cells from PBMCs. Subset described: CD45RA+ positively selected. CDR3 bases: TGTGCCAGCTCACCGGCGGTCATAGCTGGTGGGACTAGCGGGAGTGAGGACATTCAGTACTTC. The encoded protein is CASSPAVIAGGTSGSEDIQYF.